The 26 T cell receptor beta chains in this list originate from one sample, sequenced in a study of spatial heterogeneity in lung cancer. TCRdb analysed the 5' RACE reads with MiXCR anew, one entry per CDR3 protein. This table has around 10,000 distinct CDR3 sequences, around 3.9% appearing once. The time point here: sample taken at primary tumor resection. Unsorted whole RNA of tumor, nontumor lung or frozen PBMC was sequenced. The sequenced sample was normal lung tissue next to the tumor, obtained at surgery. The receptors shown here come from a male donor with early-stage non-small cell lung cancer.

This clonotype was detected ten times or more. Because this beta chain is a stray read in a library intended to capture alpha chains, its abundance should not be given much weight. The gene calls are TRBV25-1 and TRBJ1-2; the D gene is possibly TRBD1 (6 bases). The CDR3 covers 14 residues. From germline, CDR1 is MGHDK and CDR2 SYGVNS. Trimming pared 4 bases from V and 8 bases from J, leaving 17 bases between. The CDR3 DNA reads as TGTGCCAGCAGTGGTCGGGGGCGAGGAGGAGGCTACACCTTC. Translation: CASSGRGRGGGYTF.

This clonotype counts as medium-sized. This beta chain was picked up by a library intended for alpha chains and is off target, so its count carries little meaning. This rearrangement joins TRBV6-5 to TRBJ1-4; TRBD1 matches 8 bases. J was trimmed by 8 bases and V by 6 bases; bases with no gene match: 2. Germline lookup yields CDR1 MNHEY and CDR2 SVGAGI. This CDR3 has 12 amino acids. CDR3 bases: TGTGCCAGCAGGGGGACAGGCGAAAAACTGTTTTTT. This encodes CASRGTGEKLFF.

This clonotype is judged medium-sized. This beta chain came through as a stray read in a library set up for alpha chains, and its size says little. CDR3 sequence: CASSPENRIGYEQYF. CDR3 nucleotides: TGTGCCAGCAGTCCCGAGAACAGGATCGGTTACGAGCAGTACTTC. The chain combines TRBV27 with TRBJ2-7; weak D call: TRBD1 (5 bases). CDR1 is MNHEY, CDR2 SMNVEV, per germline (reference sequence). V lost 5 bases and J 4 bases, leaving 18 bases between the germline ends. The CDR3 has 15 residues.

This clonotype showed up many times. The library was prepared for alpha chains; this beta chain is a stray read, so its frequency means little. The chain couples TRBV12-3 or TRBV12-4 to TRBJ2-3, with 9 bases identical to TRBD2. The CDR3 length is 17 residues. Germline trimming cut 0 bases from V and 5 bases from J; bases unmatched to any gene: 9. The chain's CDR3 is CASSLAGSGSLGDTQYF. DNA for the CDR3: TGTGCCAGCAGTTTAGCGGGTAGCGGGAGTCTGGGAGATACGCAGTATTTT.

This clonotype was seen at least ten times. This beta chain turned up in a library designed for alpha chains; as an off-target read, its abundance says little. The chain combines TRBV7-8 with TRBJ1-1, with D unclear. The CDR3 has 14 residues. V lost 1 base and J 1 base, leaving 7 bases between the germline ends. Germline-derived CDR1 and CDR2 are SGHVS and FQNEAQ. The DNA of the CDR3 is TGTGCCAGCAGCTTAGAGGCCCGGAACACTGAAGCTTTCTTT. This codes for CASSLEARNTEAFF.

This clonotype was found many times. This beta chain was picked up by a library intended for alpha chains and is off target, so its count carries little meaning. The genes are TRBV11-2 and TRBJ2-2, with TRBD2 as a possible D gene (6 bases). Per germline, CDR1 SGHAT and CDR2 FQNNGV. This CDR3 has 15 residues. Trimming took off 3 bases at V and 5 bases at J, with 13 bases between the two ends. CDR3 sequence (DNA): TGTGCCAGCAGCTTGGGACTCCAGTTAACCGGGGAGCTGTTTTTT. Translated: CASSLGLQLTGELFF.

Ten or more counts support this clonotype. This beta chain turned up in a library designed for alpha chains; as an off-target read, its abundance says little. The chain has TRBV29-1 and TRBJ1-1; TRBD1 agrees at 9 bases. The V segment lost 1 base and the J segment 3 bases; nucleotides outside the gene matches: 6. The CDR3 is 15 residues long. CDR1 is SQVTM and CDR2 is ANQGSEA in the germline V gene. The CDR3 coding sequence is TGCAGCGTTGAAGGAGACAGGGGGTGGGACACTGAAGCTTTCTTT. Residues: CSVEGDRGWDTEAFF.

This clonotype was recorded at least ten times. This beta chain turned up in a library designed for alpha chains; as an off-target read, its abundance says little. The chain links TRBV7-6 to TRBJ2-2; D is undetermined. Looked up from germline, CDR1 is SGHVS and CDR2 is FNYEAQ. V shed 3 bases and J shed 2 bases, with 4 bases lying between them. The CDR3 consists of 13 residues. CDR3 protein: CASSFTNTGELFF. CDR3 nucleotides: TGTGCCAGCAGCTTTACCAACACCGGGGAGCTGTTTTTT.

This clonotype was observed at least ten times. Found in a library prepared for alpha chains, this beta chain is an off-target read, and its abundance has little meaning. The V call is TRBV7-9, the J call TRBJ2-7; 8 bases fit TRBD1. This CDR3 is built from 15 residues. The germline V gene has CDR1 SEHNR and CDR2 FQNEAQ (reference sequence). The V and J ends lost 5 bases and 5 bases, in that order; junction bases with no gene match: 11. The CDR3: CASSVAGTGGDEQYF. In nucleotides, the CDR3 is TGTGCCAGCAGCGTGGCGGGGACAGGTGGGGACGAGCAGTACTTC.

This clonotype was observed many times. This beta chain represents an off-target read in a library built for alpha chains; its size is of limited meaning. The chain has TRBV7-9 and TRBJ1-1; possible D gene TRBD1, 5 bases. Trimming shortened V by 6 bases and J by 0 bases, and 14 bases separated the two germline ends. The CDR3 length is 15 residues. Germline V CDR1 and CDR2: SEHNR, FQNEAQ (reference sequence). CDR3 nucleotide sequence: TGTGCCAGCAGAGATCGACAGTCCATGAACACTGAAGCTTTCTTT. Protein sequence: CASRDRQSMNTEAFF. Full variable domain (remainder filled in from reference TRBV7-9 and TRBJ1-1): DTGVSQNPRHKITKRGQNVTFRCDPISEHNRLYWYRQTLGQGPEFLTYFQNEAQLEKSRLLSDRFSAERPKGSFSTLEIQRTEQGDSAMYLCASRDRQSMNTEAFFGQGTRLTVV.

Note on this clonotype: This beta chain turned up in a library designed for alpha chains; as an off-target read, its abundance says little. This chain joins TRBV20-1 and TRBJ2-1, with 13 positions matching TRBD2. Losses at the gene ends were 1 base for V and 8 bases for J; bases not matched to a gene: 5. Germline assignment: CDR1 DFQATT and CDR2 SNEGSKA (reference sequence). The CDR3 has 15 residues. The CDR3 nucleotides read TGCAGTGCTAGAGTCGGACTAGCGGGAGTCGATGAGCAGTTCTTC. Translation: CSARVGLAGVDEQFF.

This clonotype was observed many times. This beta chain turned up in a library designed for alpha chains; as an off-target read, its abundance says little. The CDR3, as DNA: TGTGCCAGCAGGCGGGGGGCCATACAGAACACCGGGGAGCTGTTTTTT. This gives the protein CASRRGAIQNTGELFF. The V and J genes are TRBV6-5 and TRBJ2-2; 8 bases fit TRBD2. The CDR3 totals 16 residues. The V and J ends lost 6 bases and 1 base, in that order; junction bases with no gene match: 7. The V gene's germline CDR1 is MNHEY and CDR2 SVGAGI.

Ten or more counts support this clonotype. This beta chain was picked up by a library intended for alpha chains and is off target, so its count carries little meaning. This sequence joins TRBV5-1 and TRBJ2-3; no clear D. This CDR3 comprises 13 residues. Germline V CDR1 and CDR2: SGHRS, YFSETQ. V was clipped by 0 bases and J by 4 bases, with 6 bases between them. This CDR3 reads CASSLGLADTQYF. Here the CDR3 DNA reads TGCGCCAGCAGCTTGGGTCTAGCAGATACGCAGTATTTT.

This clonotype showed up many times. This beta chain was picked up by a library intended for alpha chains and is off target, so its count carries little meaning. The CDR3 DNA sequence: TGTGCCAGCAGCTTAGACACCGGGAGTCTTGAAGCTTTCTTT. Its protein is CASSLDTGSLEAFF. J is TRBJ1-1 and V is TRBV11-2; no reliable D call. Germline V gives CDR1 SGHAT, CDR2 FQNNGV. This CDR3 is built from 14 residues. The ends were cut back, 0 bases at V and 7 bases at J, with 12 bases in the middle.

By frequency in the sample, this clonotype is medium-sized. This beta chain is a stray read from a library made for alpha chains; its abundance is not meaningful. The rearrangement joins TRBV6-5 to TRBJ2-1, with D possibly being TRBD1 or TRBD2 (5 bases each). The V and J ends lost 6 bases and 5 bases respectively, with 23 bases between them. Germline CDR1 reads MNHEY; CDR2 reads SVGAGI. The CDR3 consists of 17 residues. CDR3 nucleotide sequence: TGTGCCAGCAGACCAGCCCCTTGGGGGAGCGTGGACAATGAGCAGTTCTTC. This codes for CASRPAPWGSVDNEQFF.

This clonotype counts as medium-sized. Since the library was made to target alpha chains, this beta chain is a stray read and its abundance is not meaningful. This sequence joins TRBV4-1 and TRBJ1-6; D remains ambiguous. The V end lost 0 bases, the J end lost 9 bases, and 18 bases lay between the germline ends. CDR1 is MGHRA and CDR2 is YSYEKL in the germline V gene. The CDR3 runs 17 residues. CDR3 sequence reads: CASSQDLGSISGSPLHF. CDR3 sequence (DNA): TGCGCCAGCAGCCAAGATTTGGGCAGCATCTCCGGTTCACCCCTCCACTTT.

This clonotype was counted ten times or more. Since the library was made to target alpha chains, this beta chain is a stray read and its abundance is not meaningful. This chain uses TRBV6-1 with TRBJ2-7; no clear D. The CDR3 runs to 12 residues. V lost 4 bases and J 3 bases, leaving 7 bases between the germline ends. Germline CDR1 is MNHNS and CDR2 is SASEGT. The CDR3 coding sequence is TGTGCCAGCAGTGGACACCTCTACGAGCAGTACTTC. Translating gives CASSGHLYEQYF.

This clonotype was seen many times. The library was designed around alpha chains, so this beta chain is a stray read whose abundance carries little weight. V gene TRBV10-3 combines with J gene TRBJ2-5, with TRBD1 matching 8 bases. Trimming took 4 bases from V and 4 from J; bases not matched to a gene: 2. Germline lookup yields CDR1 ENHRY and CDR2 SYGVKD. CDR3 length equals 13 residues. CDR3 residues: CAISGQGAETQYF. CDR3 DNA: TGTGCCATCAGTGGGCAGGGGGCAGAGACCCAGTACTTC.

This clonotype was picked up a small number of times. For a library built for alpha chains, this beta chain is a stray read; little rests on its size. V usage is TRBV20-1 and J usage is TRBJ2-5; no definite D call. The V and J ends lost 0 bases and 2 bases respectively, with 16 bases between them. Germline CDR1 reads DFQATT; CDR2 reads SNEGSKA (reference sequence). The CDR3 totals 16 residues. This chain's CDR3 is CSARDPYRAGQETQYF. CDR3 in DNA: TGCAGTGCTAGAGATCCCTACCGGGCCGGACAAGAGACCCAGTACTTC.

This clonotype is judged medium-sized. This beta chain is an off-target read within a library intended for alpha chains, so its frequency means little. The V call is TRBV4-3, the J call TRBJ1-6; D unclear. V lost 4 bases and J lost 6, with 7 bases in between. Germline-derived CDR1 and CDR2 are LGHNA and YSLEER. This CDR3 contains 13 residues. CDR3 sequence (DNA): TGCGCCAGCAGCCCTGACATTAATTCACCCCTCCACTTT. Amino acid sequence: CASSPDINSPLHF.

This clonotype was detected ten times or more. For a library built for alpha chains, this beta chain is a stray read; little rests on its size. The rearrangement links TRBV2 to TRBJ1-4; 9 bases are a match to TRBD1. Trimming removed 8 bases from V and 7 bases from J; junction bases left unmatched: 8. The CDR3 has 14 residues. Germline V lookup: CDR1 SNHLY, CDR2 FYNNEI. The CDR3 DNA reads as TGTGCCAGCGCATGGGGACAGGGAGGTGAAAAACTGTTTTTT. Protein: CASAWGQGGEKLFF.

This clonotype has a count of ten or more. This beta chain appears as a stray read in a library generated for alpha chains; its size is not informative. The rearrangement uses TRBV5-8 and TRBJ2-7; D unclear. Germline CDR1 SGHTS, CDR2 YDEGEE. The ends were cut back, 0 bases at V and 7 bases at J, with 5 bases in the middle. The CDR3 totals 11 residues. Written as DNA, the CDR3 is TGTGCCAGCAGCTTGGCTATGGAGCAGTACTTC. Protein sequence: CASSLAMEQYF.

About this clonotype itself: Since the library was made to target alpha chains, this beta chain is a stray read and its abundance is not meaningful. The chain is built from TRBV29-1 and TRBJ2-2; 9 positions match TRBD2. CDR1 is SQVTM, CDR2 ANQGSEA, per germline. The trim removed 4 bases at V and 5 bases at J, leaving 5 bases unmatched. CDR3 size: 14 residues. Written as DNA, the CDR3 is TGCAGCGTTGCTTGCGGGAGGGAGACCGGGGAGCTGTTTTTT. Translating it yields CSVACGRETGELFF.

Notes on this clonotype: Because the library targeted alpha chains, this beta chain is an off-target read whose size means little. V is TRBV7-9 and J is TRBJ2-1; 11 nucleotides line up with TRBD2. The CDR3 loop spans 15 amino acids. The J segment lost 7 bases and the V segment lost 5 bases, leaving 7 bases of the junction unmatched. In germline, CDR1 is SEHNR, CDR2 FQNEAQ (reference sequence). CDR3 nucleotides: TGTGCCAGCAGCCTCGGGGTAGCGGGAGGGAATGAGCAGTTCTTC. Protein: CASSLGVAGGNEQFF.

Remarks on this clonotype: This beta chain is an off-target read within a library intended for alpha chains, so its frequency means little. The V call is TRBV7-2, the J call TRBJ1-2; 7 nucleotides agree with TRBD1. This CDR3 comprises 14 residues. The germline CDR1 and CDR2 sequences are SGHTA and FQGNSA. V was clipped by 5 bases and J by 6 bases; unmatched bases: 9. The CDR3 spells CASSHYTGEDGYTF. CDR3 DNA: TGTGCCAGCAGCCACTACACAGGGGAGGATGGCTACACCTTC.

The table lists this clonotype with many counts. This beta chain is an off-target read within a library intended for alpha chains, so its frequency means little. The rearrangement links TRBV5-1 to TRBJ1-2, with 9 bases identical to TRBD1. CDR3 length equals 15 residues. Germline-derived CDR1 and CDR2 are SGHRS and YFSETQ. V trimming: 7 bases; J trimming: 9 bases; junction bases outside the gene matches: 16. CDR3: CASALGAGQGGSYTF. The CDR3 nucleotides read TGCGCCAGCGCACTTGGGGCGGGACAGGGAGGAAGCTACACCTTC.